Listed below are T cell receptor beta chains from one sample, sequenced in a study of T cells in Graves' hyperthyroidism and ophthalmopathy. TCRdb ran MiXCR on the multiplex PCR reads and lists one entry per CDR3 protein. The sample lists some 440,000 distinct CDR3 sequences; 15% to 17% were seen once. The sample consisted of blood. The receptors shown here come from a woman younger than 30 with Graves' hyperthyroidism. Each CDR3 is given with its conserved first and last residue. The order of the fields is clone size, V gene, J gene, D gene, CDR3 DNA, CDR3 protein. A D gene is named only where the DNA matches it firmly. Clone size is not always given. Where it is, it says once, few, many or a class for expanded clones.

abundance: few; v_gene: TRBV29-1; j_gene: TRBJ1-4; d_gene: -; CDR3nt: TGCAGCGTTGCCGGGGCCTCGCATGAAAAACTGTTTTTT; CDR3aa: CSVAGASHEKLFF
abundance: many; v_gene: TRBV5-1; j_gene: TRBJ2-7; d_gene: -; CDR3nt: TGCGCCAGCAGCTTGAACCCAACCTACGAGCAGTACTTC; CDR3aa: CASSLNPTYEQYF
abundance: few; v_gene: TRBV12-3/TRBV12-4; j_gene: TRBJ1-6; d_gene: -; CDR3nt: TGTGCCAGCAGTTTACGAAACGGTTCACCCCTCCACTTT; CDR3aa: CASSLRNGSPLHF
abundance: many; v_gene: TRBV14; j_gene: TRBJ2-7; d_gene: -; CDR3nt: TGTGCCAGCAGCCAATCCCCCTACGAGCAGTACTTC; CDR3aa: CASSQSPYEQYF
abundance: many; v_gene: TRBV5-8; j_gene: TRBJ1-5; d_gene: -; CDR3nt: TGTGCCAGCAGCTTGGAACAGGGAGGTGATCAGCCCCAGCATTTT; CDR3aa: CASSLEQGGDQPQHF
abundance: many; v_gene: TRBV6-1; j_gene: TRBJ2-3; d_gene: -; CDR3nt: TGTGCCAGCAGCCCCGGAATTTATAACACAGATACGCAGTATTTT; CDR3aa: CASSPGIYNTDTQYF
abundance: many; v_gene: TRBV6-1; j_gene: TRBJ2-1; d_gene: TRBD2; CDR3nt: TGTGCCAGCACTAGCCCCGGCGGGAGCTCCTACAATGAGCAGTTCTTC; CDR3aa: CASTSPGGSSYNEQFF
abundance: many; v_gene: TRBV7-9; j_gene: TRBJ2-3; d_gene: TRBD2; CDR3nt: TGTGCCAGCAGCCAAGGACTAGCGGGGAACACAGATACGCAGTATTTT; CDR3aa: CASSQGLAGNTDTQYF
abundance: few; v_gene: TRBV20-1; j_gene: TRBJ1-4; d_gene: -; CDR3nt: TGCAGTGCTGGGGGGGCTATCAATGAAAAACTGTTTTTT; CDR3aa: CSAGGAINEKLFF
abundance: many; v_gene: TRBV10-3; j_gene: TRBJ2-7; d_gene: TRBD2; CDR3nt: TGTGCCATCAGTGACCCCGGGACTAGCGGGGCTACCTACGAGCAGTACTTC; CDR3aa: CAISDPGTSGATYEQYF
abundance: -; v_gene: TRBV20-1; j_gene: TRBJ2-7; d_gene: TRBD1; CDR3nt: TGCAGTGCTAGAGATTTGCAGGGGGTCTACGAGCAGTACTTC; CDR3aa: CSARDLQGVYEQYF
abundance: many; v_gene: TRBV28; j_gene: TRBJ1-2; d_gene: -; CDR3nt: TGTGCCAGCAGCGCCGCTAGAGGCAGGAGGTTGATCTATGGCTACACCTTC; CDR3aa: CASSAARGRRLIYGYTF
abundance: many; v_gene: TRBV19; j_gene: TRBJ2-1; d_gene: TRBD1; CDR3nt: TGTGCCAGTAGTATATGGACAGGGGCCTACAATGAGCAGTTCTTC; CDR3aa: CASSIWTGAYNEQFF
abundance: few; v_gene: TRBV6-1; j_gene: TRBJ1-4; d_gene: TRBD1; CDR3nt: TGTGCCAGCAGTACGCGGACAGGGACTGAAAAACTGTTTTTT; CDR3aa: CASSTRTGTEKLFF
abundance: -; v_gene: TRBV3-1; j_gene: TRBJ1-6; d_gene: -; CDR3nt: TGTGCCAGCAGCCAACAGGTGTATAATTCACCCCTCCACTTT; CDR3aa: CASSQQVYNSPLHF
abundance: many; v_gene: TRBV5-1; j_gene: TRBJ1-1; d_gene: -; CDR3nt: TGCGCCAGCAGCTTTAAACTGGCAGCGAACACTGAAGCTTTCTTT; CDR3aa: CASSFKLAANTEAFF
abundance: many; v_gene: TRBV3-1; j_gene: TRBJ1-6; d_gene: TRBD1; CDR3nt: TGTGCCAGCAGCCAGCCGGGACAGGGTGCTTCACCCCTCCACTTT; CDR3aa: CASSQPGQGASPLHF
abundance: -; v_gene: TRBV25-1; j_gene: TRBJ1-1; d_gene: -; CDR3nt: TGTGCCAGCAGACCCCTGGCCAGTTTGAACACTGAAGCTTTCTTT; CDR3aa: CASRPLASLNTEAFF
abundance: -; v_gene: TRBV24-1; j_gene: TRBJ2-3; d_gene: -; CDR3nt: TGTGCCACCGGGGGGAGCGGGCGCACAGATACGCAGTATTTT; CDR3aa: CATGGSGRTDTQYF
abundance: -; v_gene: TRBV6-1; j_gene: TRBJ2-1; d_gene: -; CDR3nt: TGTGCCAGCGGTGTAAGTCAGGTCTACAATGAGCAGTTCTTC; CDR3aa: CASGVSQVYNEQFF
abundance: many; v_gene: TRBV5-6; j_gene: TRBJ1-6; d_gene: -; CDR3nt: TGTGCCAGCAGCTTGGGCGGACTCGGTTCACCCCTCCACTTT; CDR3aa: CASSLGGLGSPLHF
abundance: many; v_gene: TRBV20-1; j_gene: TRBJ2-2; d_gene: -; CDR3nt: TGCAGTGCTAGAGCACGGCGGGGCTTTAACACCGGGGAGCTGTTTTTT; CDR3aa: CSARARRGFNTGELFF
abundance: -; v_gene: TRBV19; j_gene: TRBJ2-3; d_gene: TRBD1; CDR3nt: TGTGCCAGTAGTACGGACAGGGTCTACGCAGATACGCAGTATTTT; CDR3aa: CASSTDRVYADTQYF
abundance: many; v_gene: TRBV6-4; j_gene: TRBJ2-3; d_gene: -; CDR3nt: TGCGCCAGCAGCTTGGCTGACACAGATACGCAGTATTTT; CDR3aa: CASSLADTDTQYF
abundance: -; v_gene: TRBV6-5; j_gene: TRBJ2-3; d_gene: -; CDR3nt: TGTGCCAGCAGTTACTCTGGTGGGGGTTCTGCAGATACGCAGTATTTT; CDR3aa: CASSYSGGGSADTQYF
abundance: many; v_gene: TRBV28; j_gene: TRBJ1-2; d_gene: -; CDR3nt: TGTGCCAGCAGCTTTCGGGACCTTTTTAGCTATGGCTACACCTTC; CDR3aa: CASSFRDLFSYGYTF
abundance: many; v_gene: TRBV20-1; j_gene: TRBJ1-6; d_gene: -; CDR3nt: TGCAGTGCTAGAGTCTCAGGGTGGAGTTCACCCCTCCACTTT; CDR3aa: CSARVSGWSSPLHF
abundance: many; v_gene: TRBV20-1; j_gene: TRBJ2-7; d_gene: -; CDR3nt: TGCAGTGCTAGCCAACCCCGGGGGGCCTCCTACGAGCAGTACTTC; CDR3aa: CSASQPRGASYEQYF
abundance: many; v_gene: TRBV7-6; j_gene: TRBJ2-7; d_gene: TRBD1; CDR3nt: TGTGCCAGCAGCTTAGTACCGGGGACAGGGGGTGCTTACTCCTACGAGCAGTACTTC; CDR3aa: CASSLVPGTGGAYSYEQYF
abundance: -; v_gene: TRBV7-9; j_gene: TRBJ1-3; d_gene: -; CDR3nt: TGTGCCAGCAGCTTAAGAACCGGGGCGTTGAGGGGAAACACCATATATTTT; CDR3aa: CASSLRTGALRGNTIYF
abundance: -; v_gene: TRBV6-1; j_gene: TRBJ1-5; d_gene: -; CDR3nt: TGTGCCAGCACCGGGACCGGCTTCCCCCAGCATTTT; CDR3aa: CASTGTGFPQHF
abundance: many; v_gene: TRBV2; j_gene: TRBJ1-5; d_gene: -; CDR3nt: TGTGCCAGCAGCGTGGACAGATCAAGTCAGCCCCAGCATTTT; CDR3aa: CASSVDRSSQPQHF
abundance: few; v_gene: TRBV27; j_gene: TRBJ2-2; d_gene: TRBD1; CDR3nt: TGTGCCAGCAGTTGGACAGGGACCGGGGAGCTGTTTTTT; CDR3aa: CASSWTGTGELFF
abundance: few; v_gene: TRBV27; j_gene: TRBJ2-5; d_gene: -; CDR3nt: TGTGCCAGCAGGGTCGGTGGATCGGGAGAGACCCAGTACTTC; CDR3aa: CASRVGGSGETQYF
abundance: few; v_gene: TRBV29-1; j_gene: TRBJ1-2; d_gene: TRBD1; CDR3nt: TGCAGCGTTGATCCCCAAGGACAGGAACTAAGCTATGGCTACACCTTC; CDR3aa: CSVDPQGQELSYGYTF
abundance: -; v_gene: TRBV4-1; j_gene: TRBJ1-2; d_gene: -; CDR3nt: TGCGCCAGCAGCCAAGATGCGGGGGCCCCTACGACTAACTATGGCTACACCTTC; CDR3aa: CASSQDAGAPTTNYGYTF
abundance: few; v_gene: TRBV4-1; j_gene: TRBJ1-2; d_gene: -; CDR3nt: TGCGCCAGCAGCCAAGAAGTATACCATGGCTACACCTTC; CDR3aa: CASSQEVYHGYTF
abundance: -; v_gene: TRBV3-1; j_gene: TRBJ2-5; d_gene: TRBD2; CDR3nt: TGTGCCAGCAGCCAAGATCATCTAGCGGGAGGGCCCTCAATAGAGACCCAGTACTTC; CDR3aa: CASSQDHLAGGPSIETQYF
abundance: many; v_gene: TRBV9; j_gene: TRBJ1-2; d_gene: -; CDR3nt: TGTGCCAGCAGCGTATCCCGCCTGGATGGCTACACCTTC; CDR3aa: CASSVSRLDGYTF
abundance: -; v_gene: TRBV19; j_gene: TRBJ2-7; d_gene: -; CDR3nt: TGTGCCAGTAGTATAGATCCGGCTAACGAGCAGTACTTC; CDR3aa: CASSIDPANEQYF
abundance: many; v_gene: TRBV10-3; j_gene: TRBJ2-4; d_gene: TRBD2; CDR3nt: TGTGCCACCCGGGGGCAACCGGGACTAGGAAACATTCAGTACTTC; CDR3aa: CATRGQPGLGNIQYF
abundance: -; v_gene: TRBV4-2; j_gene: TRBJ2-7; d_gene: -; CDR3nt: TGTGCCAGCAGCCAAGTACGAGAGTTCGGGGAGCAGTACTTC; CDR3aa: CASSQVREFGEQYF
abundance: many; v_gene: TRBV6-1; j_gene: TRBJ2-7; d_gene: -; CDR3nt: TGTGCGACGACCGCGCGTAGCTCCTACGAGCAGTACTTC; CDR3aa: CATTARSSYEQYF
abundance: many; v_gene: TRBV5-8; j_gene: TRBJ2-7; d_gene: -; CDR3nt: TGTGCCAGCAGCTCCTTCTCCGCGAACGAGCAGTACTTC; CDR3aa: CASSSFSANEQYF
abundance: many; v_gene: TRBV24-1; j_gene: TRBJ2-7; d_gene: -; CDR3nt: TGTGCCACCAGTGATCCCGGGACTTCACCCTACGAGCAGTACTTC; CDR3aa: CATSDPGTSPYEQYF
abundance: many; v_gene: TRBV6-1; j_gene: TRBJ1-2; d_gene: -; CDR3nt: TGTGCCAGCGCGCATCCGGGCTACACCTTC; CDR3aa: CASAHPGYTF
abundance: many; v_gene: TRBV11-3; j_gene: TRBJ2-7; d_gene: -; CDR3nt: TGTGCCAGCAGCTTAGGTCGCTTGAGCTCCTACGAGCAGTACTTC; CDR3aa: CASSLGRLSSYEQYF
abundance: many; v_gene: TRBV12-3/TRBV12-4; j_gene: TRBJ1-5; d_gene: TRBD1; CDR3nt: TGTGCCAGCAGTCTTGATGGGACAGGCAATCAGCCCCAGCATTTT; CDR3aa: CASSLDGTGNQPQHF
abundance: many; v_gene: TRBV28; j_gene: TRBJ1-5; d_gene: -; CDR3nt: TGTGCCAGCAGGGGTAGGACAGAGCTTGGCCAGCCCCAGCATTTT; CDR3aa: CASRGRTELGQPQHF
abundance: -; v_gene: TRBV20-1; j_gene: TRBJ1-4; d_gene: -; CDR3nt: TGCAGTGCTAGAGATCGGGGAACAACTAATGAAAAACTGTTTTTT; CDR3aa: CSARDRGTTNEKLFF
abundance: -; v_gene: TRBV6-1; j_gene: TRBJ1-4; d_gene: -; CDR3nt: TGTGCCAGCAGTGAAGTCGGGCAGGGAAGGGGAAAACTGTTTTTT; CDR3aa: CASSEVGQGRGKLFF
abundance: many; v_gene: TRBV28; j_gene: TRBJ1-2; d_gene: -; CDR3nt: TGTGCCAGCAGTTTAGACTACGGAATGGGATATGGCTACACCTTC; CDR3aa: CASSLDYGMGYGYTF
abundance: many; v_gene: TRBV15; j_gene: TRBJ2-1; d_gene: TRBD1; CDR3nt: TGTGCCACCAGCAGAAAAGCCAGGGGGTCCTACAATGAGCAGTTCTTC; CDR3aa: CATSRKARGSYNEQFF
abundance: few; v_gene: TRBV7-9; j_gene: TRBJ1-5; d_gene: TRBD1; CDR3nt: TGTGCCAGCAGCCCACTGGCGACAGGGATCCACCAGCCCCAGCATTTT; CDR3aa: CASSPLATGIHQPQHF
abundance: few; v_gene: TRBV19; j_gene: TRBJ2-3; d_gene: -; CDR3nt: TGTGCCAGTAAACCATTCAGGGGAAGCACAGATACGCAGTATTTT; CDR3aa: CASKPFRGSTDTQYF